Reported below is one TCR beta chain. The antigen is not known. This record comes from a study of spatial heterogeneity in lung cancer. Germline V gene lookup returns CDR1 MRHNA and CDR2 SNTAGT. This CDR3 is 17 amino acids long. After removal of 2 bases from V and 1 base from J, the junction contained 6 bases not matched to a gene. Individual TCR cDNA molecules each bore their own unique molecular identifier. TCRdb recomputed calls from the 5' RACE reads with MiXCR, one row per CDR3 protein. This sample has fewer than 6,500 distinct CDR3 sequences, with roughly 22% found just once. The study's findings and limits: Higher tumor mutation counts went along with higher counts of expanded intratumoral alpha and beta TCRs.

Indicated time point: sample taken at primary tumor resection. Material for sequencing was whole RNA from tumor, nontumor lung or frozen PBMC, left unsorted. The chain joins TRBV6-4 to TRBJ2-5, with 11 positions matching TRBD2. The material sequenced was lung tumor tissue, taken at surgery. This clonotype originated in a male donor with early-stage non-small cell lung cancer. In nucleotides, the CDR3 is TGTGCCAGCAGTGACCGGGACACTAGCGGGAGCCAAGAGACCCAGTACTTC. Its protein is CASSDRDTSGSQETQYF.